A single sample is the source of the 6 T cell receptor beta chains below, sequenced in a study of blood T cell repertoires in COVID-19. Generated by immunoSEQ multiplex PCR, the TCRdb table keeps only in-frame clones and is missing some. The table records around 84,000 clones, around nine tenths of them present only once. Sequencing was carried out using peripheral blood. Receptor source: a man aged 80 or over with active or convalescent COVID-19.

This clone was found once. V and J are TRBV3-1 (or the pseudogene TRBV3-2) and TRBJ1-2, with a possible D match to TRBD1 (5 bases). The V and J ends lost 5 bases and 2 bases respectively, with 15 bases between them. Per germline, CDR1 LGHDT and CDR2 YNNKEL (reference sequence). The CDR3 covers 15 residues. The CDR3 sequence is CASSETDGGNYGYTF. The CDR3 DNA follows: TGTGCCAGCAGCGAGACCGACGGGGGAAACTATGGCTACACCTTC.

The V gene is TRBV4-1, the J gene TRBJ1-2, with TRBD1 matching 8 bases. The CDR3 has 14 residues. CDR1 and CDR2 from the germline V gene are MGHRA and YSYEKL. Trimming at V came to 4 bases and at J to 5 bases, leaving 6 bases not matched to a gene. The CDR3 loop is CASSLDRGVYGYTF. The CDR3 DNA reads TGCGCCAGCAGCCTAGACAGGGGCGTGTATGGCTACACCTTC.

The V call is TRBV21-1, the J call TRBJ2-7; no check of the table's D call, TRBD1, against the DNA was made. TRBV21-1 is shown as a pseudogene. The CDR3 contains 18 residues. The CDR3, as DNA: TGTGCCAGCAGCAAAGGACGGTCGAGGGGACAGGAGACCTACGAGCAGTACGTC. This encodes CASSKGRSRGQETYEQYV.

The chain is built from TRBV6-1 and TRBJ1-5; D is ambiguous. This CDR3 is built from 14 residues. V lost 3 bases to trimming and J lost 3 bases, with 9 bases between them. Germline loops: CDR1 MNHNS, CDR2 SASEGT. CDR3 loop: CASSETTNNQPQHF. The CDR3 DNA reads TGTGCCAGCAGTGAGACGACAAACAATCAGCCCCAGCATTTT.

This chain uses TRBV3-1 (or the pseudogene TRBV3-2) with TRBJ1-2; possible D gene TRBD1, 6 bases. Trimming took 1 base from V and 8 from J, leaving 17 bases between them. Looked up from germline, CDR1 is LGHDT and CDR2 is YNNKEL (reference sequence). The CDR3 loop spans 15 amino acids. CDR3 DNA: TGTGCCAGCAGCCAAGGGCCACAGGGAAGCAGCGGCTACACCTTC. It encodes CASSQGPQGSSGYTF.

The rearrangement uses TRBV7-9 and TRBJ1-2; TRBD1 matches 9 bases. This CDR3 region has 14 residues. Per germline, CDR1 SEHNR and CDR2 FQNEAQ (reference sequence). V lost 5 bases, J lost 3 bases, and 4 bases stayed unmatched. The chain's CDR3 is CASSRRTGDYGYTF. CDR3 nucleotides: TGTGCCAGCAGCCGCCGGACAGGGGACTATGGCTACACCTTC.